What follows are 27 T cell receptor beta chains derived from one specimen sequenced in a study of a mutant IDH1 vaccine in newly diagnosed glioma. Sequencing was performed with immunoSEQ multiplex PCR; in TCRdb, only in-frame clones are kept and a portion is missing. Of approximately 80,000 clones listed, 80% to 90% are singletons. As for time point: week 47, end of study. Every single dose of the vaccine, 300 ug of mutant IDH1 20-mer peptide, came with topical imiquimod. These TCRs' antigens remain unknown. This sample comprised PBMCs, obtained from a glioma patient whose treatment included an IDH1 peptide vaccine. Receptor source: a middle-aged man with glioma.

The genes are TRBV18 and TRBJ2-7; TRBD1 matches at 7 bases. Germline V gene lookup returns CDR1 KGHSH and CDR2 LQKENI. V shed 2 bases, J shed 1 base, and the junction held 11 bases outside the gene matches. The CDR3 sequence is 17 residues long. The CDR3 here is CASSPLGTGASSYEQYF. Written as DNA, the CDR3 is TGTGCCAGCTCACCATTGGGTACAGGGGCTAGTTCCTACGAGCAGTACTTC.

V is TRBV15 and J is TRBJ2-7; TRBD2 aligns across 12 bases. The CDR3 sequence is 19 residues long. V trimming: 3 bases; J trimming: 0 bases; junction bases outside the gene matches: 12. The V gene's germline CDR1 is LNHNV and CDR2 YYDKDF (reference sequence). Here the CDR3 reads CATSRPVGTSGLSSYEQYF. The CDR3 nucleotides read TGTGCCACCAGCAGGCCGGTCGGGACTAGCGGGCTCAGCTCCTACGAGCAGTACTTC.

The CDR3 spells CATSSGPSLFGYTF. In DNA, the CDR3 is TGTGCCACCAGCAGTGGGCCCAGCCTGTTTGGCTACACCTTC. The gene calls are TRBV15 and TRBJ1-2, with unresolved D. Trimming left V 3 bases short and J 7 bases short, with 15 bases between. The CDR3 spans 14 residues. From germline, CDR1 is LNHNV and CDR2 YYDKDF (reference sequence).

This chain uses TRBV7-8 with TRBJ1-5, with a possible D match to TRBD1 (6 bases). Trimming took off 1 base at V and 5 bases at J, with 12 bases between the two ends. This CDR3 contains 15 residues. The germline gives CDR1 SGHVS, CDR2 FQNEAQ. The CDR3: CASSLVAGGHQPQHF. CDR3 DNA sequence: TGTGCCAGCAGCTTAGTTGCGGGGGGCCATCAGCCCCAGCATTTT.

The chain's CDR3 is CASSKTAEGSIYF. The CDR3 DNA reads as TGTGCCAGCAGCAAGACTGCGGAGGGGTCCATATATTTT. V gene TRBV11-3 combines with J gene TRBJ1-3; TRBD1 might be the D (5 bases). Germline CDR1 reads SGHNT; CDR2 reads YENEEA. The ends were cut back, 5 bases at V and 11 bases at J, with 16 bases in the middle. The CDR3 runs to 13 residues.

V gene TRBV19 combines with J gene TRBJ2-7, with 7 bases identical to TRBD2. The CDR3 contains 14 residues. Trimming cost V 6 bases and J 6 bases; bases outside gene matches: 11. Germline V gene sequence: CDR1 LNHDA, CDR2 SQIVND (reference sequence). CDR3 residues: CASSRGDGPGEQYF. CDR3 nucleotides: TGTGCCAGTAGCCGGGGGGACGGGCCTGGCGAGCAGTACTTC.

The V call is TRBV11-2, the J call TRBJ1-5; D is unresolved. The CDR3 consists of 14 residues. Trimming pared 5 bases from V and 0 bases from J, leaving 8 bases between. Germline assignment: CDR1 SGHAT and CDR2 FQNNGV. The CDR3 is CASSLMDSNQPQHF. The CDR3 coding sequence is TGTGCCAGCAGCCTGATGGATAGCAATCAGCCCCAGCATTTT.

V usage is TRBV7-3 and J usage is TRBJ2-7; D may be TRBD1 or TRBD2 (5 bases each). Looked up from germline, CDR1 is SGHTA and CDR2 is FQGTGA. The CDR3 loop spans 15 amino acids. Trimming shortened V by 1 base and J by 5 bases, and 15 bases separated the two germline ends. DNA of the CDR3: TGTGCCAGCAGCTTAATTGGGGGAGTCGGCAACGAGCAGTACTTC. Protein: CASSLIGGVGNEQYF.

The chain combines TRBV28 with TRBJ2-5, with 7 nucleotides matching TRBD1. The CDR3 runs to 13 residues. Germline CDR1 and CDR2: MDHEN and SYDVKM. CDR3 protein: CAGSEGARETQYF. The DNA for the CDR3 is TGTGCGGGGTCAGAGGGGGCCCGGGAGACCCAGTACTTC.

This clone appeared a single time. This sequence joins TRBV28 and TRBJ2-2; no firm D call. Trimming shortened V by 5 bases and J by 4 bases, and 11 bases separated the two germline ends. Per the germline V gene, CDR1 is MDHEN and CDR2 is SYDVKM. The length of the CDR3 is 14 residues. The chain's CDR3 is CASSPSRTTGELFF. CDR3 DNA: TGTGCCAGCAGTCCATCTAGAACCACCGGGGAGCTGTTTTTT.

This clone was observed a single time. V gene TRBV9 combines with J gene TRBJ1-1; TRBD1 might be the D (5 bases). The CDR3 is 14 residues long. Trimming stripped 0 bases from V and 6 bases from J, with 12 bases between. Germline assignment: CDR1 SGDLS and CDR2 YYNGEE. DNA for the CDR3: TGTGCCAGCAGCGTAGAGGACACGACTCCTGAAGCTTTCTTT. It encodes CASSVEDTTPEAFF.

V and J are TRBV7-2 and TRBJ2-3; 10 nucleotides align to TRBD2. CDR3 length: 17 amino acids. Germline assignment: CDR1 SGHTA and CDR2 FQGNSA. J lost 6 bases, V lost 4 bases, and 13 bases had no gene match. Here the CDR3 DNA reads TGTGCCAGCAGCTCCCCCCCAGGAGCGGGGGGGCGGGATACGCAGTATTTT. It codes for CASSSPPGAGGRDTQYF.

The J gene is TRBJ1-2, the V gene TRBV27, with D perhaps matching TRBD1 (5 bases). Germline V CDR1 and CDR2: MNHEY, SMNVEV (reference sequence). Trimming stripped 3 bases from V and 3 bases from J, with 14 bases between. The CDR3 runs to 15 residues. The DNA of the CDR3 is TGTGCCAGCAGTTTCCGGCAACCGACAGACTATGGCTACACCTTC. Its translation is CASSFRQPTDYGYTF.

The J gene is TRBJ2-3, the V gene TRBV7-2; 8 positions agree with TRBD2. There are 12 residues in the CDR3. Germline V gene sequence: CDR1 SGHTA, CDR2 FQGNSA. J gave up 8 bases and V 7 bases, and 5 bases lay outside the gene matches. This CDR3 is CASTVREGTQYF. In nucleotides, the CDR3 is TGTGCCAGCACCGTCCGGGAGGGTACGCAGTATTTT. Full variable domain (rest looked up from reference TRBV7-2 and TRBJ2-3): GAGVSQSPSNKVTEKGKDVELRCDPISGHTALYWYRQSLGQGLEFLIYFQGNSAPDKSGLPSDRFSAERTGGSVSTLTIQRTQQEDSAVYLCASTVREGTQYFGPGTRLTVL.

The rearrangement links TRBV11-2 to TRBJ2-1; D tentatively fits TRBD1 or TRBD2 (5 bases each). This CDR3 region has 14 residues. V lost 5 bases and J lost 9, with 17 bases in between. The V gene's germline CDR1 is SGHAT and CDR2 FQNNGV. CDR3 in amino acids: CASSPRGPLGEQFF. The DNA for the CDR3 is TGTGCCAGCAGCCCCCGGGGCCCCCTCGGTGAGCAGTTCTTC.

V usage is TRBV7-9 and J usage is TRBJ1-1; D is possibly TRBD1 (6 bases). The CDR3 extends over 12 amino acids. Trimming shortened V by 5 bases and J by 4 bases, and 8 bases separated the two germline ends. Germline V CDR1 and CDR2: SEHNR, FQNEAQ (reference sequence). The CDR3 DNA is TGTGCCAGCAGCCACAGGGTCACTGAAGCTTTCTTT. Residues: CASSHRVTEAFF.

The V gene is TRBV7-8, the J gene TRBJ1-1; no reliable D call. In germline, CDR1 is SGHVS, CDR2 FQNEAQ. Trimming stripped 2 bases from V and 6 bases from J, with 10 bases between. The CDR3 is 13 residues long. For the CDR3, the DNA is TGTGCCAGCAGCTTATTGGGTAGGTCTGAAGCTTTCTTT. Its protein product is CASSLLGRSEAFF.

The genes are TRBV6-1 and TRBJ1-1; perhaps TRBD1 as D (5 bases). The germline V and J ends were trimmed by 4 bases and 1 base, with 16 bases remaining between them. CDR3 length: 16 amino acids. Germline loops: CDR1 MNHNS, CDR2 SASEGT. CDR3 nucleotide sequence: TGTGCCAGCAGTGTTCGCAGGGTGACGTGGAACACTGAAGCTTTCTTT. This encodes CASSVRRVTWNTEAFF.

This chain joins TRBV2 and TRBJ2-5; D remains unclear. V dropped 1 base and J dropped 6 bases, with 0 bases sitting between them. This CDR3 contains 10 residues. Germline CDR1 SNHLY, CDR2 FYNNEI. The DNA of the CDR3 is TGTGCCAGCAGTGAAGAGACCCAGTACTTC. Translated: CASSEETQYF. The full variable domain, with the rest looked up from reference TRBV2 and TRBJ2-5, is EPEVTQTPSHQVTQMGQEVILRCVPISNHLYFYWYRQILGQKVEFLVSFYNNEISEKSEIFDDQFSVERPDGSNFTLKIRSTKLEDSAMYFCASSEETQYFGPGTRLLVL.

This chain joins TRBV28 and TRBJ2-1; D is unresolved. The CDR3 sequence is 13 residues long. Trimming left V 1 base short and J 10 bases short, with 11 bases between. Germline V gene lookup returns CDR1 MDHEN and CDR2 SYDVKM. The CDR3 region has the DNA TGTGCCAGCAGTTTATCTCACGTCCCCGAGCAGTTCTTC. It is translated as CASSLSHVPEQFF. The entire variable domain, with the rest obtained from reference TRBV28 and TRBJ2-1, is as follows: DVKVTQSSRYLVKRTGEKVFLECVQDMDHENMFWYRQDPGLGLRLIYFSYDVKMKEKGDIPEGYSVSREKKERFSLILESASTNQTSMYLCASSLSHVPEQFFGPGTRLTVL.

The V gene is TRBV18, the J gene TRBJ1-4; 9 bases line up with TRBD1. This CDR3 spans 18 amino acids. Germline trimming cut 3 bases from V and 0 bases from J; bases unmatched to any gene: 8. CDR1 and CDR2 from the germline V gene are KGHSH and LQKENI. The DNA for the CDR3 is TGTGCCAGCTCACCGGGGACAGGGCGAAGGGCAACTAATGAAAAACTGTTTTTT. Translation: CASSPGTGRRATNEKLFF.

The chain employs TRBV19 and TRBJ1-4, with D possibly matching TRBD1 (6 bases). V was shortened by 1 base and J by 8 bases, with 11 bases between the two germline ends. Germline CDR1 and CDR2: LNHDA and SQIVND (reference sequence). The CDR3 loop spans 14 amino acids. CDR3 DNA sequence: TGTGCCAGTAGTATAGGTGGACAGCTGGAAAAACTGTTTTTT. Its protein is CASSIGGQLEKLFF.

This chain uses TRBV9 with TRBJ2-7; a possible D gene is TRBD1 (5 bases). Looked up from germline, CDR1 is SGDLS and CDR2 is YYNGEE. This CDR3 spans 17 amino acids. Between the trimmed V and J ends, which lost 0 bases and 3 bases, there was a span of 19 bases. The CDR3 loop reads CASSVATDRIPYYEQYF. CDR3 coding DNA: TGTGCCAGCAGCGTAGCTACTGACAGAATCCCTTACTACGAGCAGTACTTC.

The chain couples TRBV27 to TRBJ2-7; D not resolved. Trimming stripped 4 bases from V and 8 bases from J, with 12 bases between. Germline V gene data show CDR1 as MNHEY and CDR2 as SMNVEV (reference sequence). The CDR3 is 12 amino acids. Here the CDR3 reads CASSSPPRKQYF. For the CDR3, the DNA is TGTGCCAGCAGTTCCCCGCCTAGGAAGCAGTACTTC.

The rearrangement uses TRBV5-6 and TRBJ2-3; unclear D gene. This CDR3 contains 15 residues. V was pared by 0 bases and J by 0 bases, with 8 bases between. Germline CDR1 is SGHDT and CDR2 is YYEEEE. The CDR3 loop is CASSLGLTSTDTQYF. CDR3 in DNA: TGTGCCAGCAGCTTGGGGCTAACTAGCACAGATACGCAGTATTTT.

This rearrangement joins TRBV30 to TRBJ2-3; the D gene is possibly TRBD2 (6 bases). The germline V gene encodes CDR1 GTSNPN and CDR2 SVGIG (reference sequence). Between the trimmed V and J ends, which lost 5 bases and 6 bases, there was a span of 6 bases. This CDR3 is built from 10 residues. CDR3 residues: CAWGGDTQYF. Here the CDR3 DNA reads TGTGCCTGGGGGGGGGATACGCAGTATTTT.

The chain recombines TRBV5-1 with TRBJ1-1; D gene ambiguous. The germline V gene has CDR1 SGHRS and CDR2 YFSETQ. V lost 0 bases, J lost 5 bases, and 14 bases lay in between. CDR3 size: 15 residues. DNA of the CDR3: TGCGCCAGCAGCTTGGGTGTGGCTGTAGGAACTGAAGCTTTCTTT. As protein: CASSLGVAVGTEAFF.